One sample yielded the 17 T cell receptor beta chains listed below, sequenced in a study of blood T cells in healthy people across ages. Primed by a sample-barcoded 5' primer and a J-beta primer mix, a second PCR proceeded for roughly 7 to 11 cycles. MiXCR, applied by TCRdb to the 5' RACE reads, yields one record per CDR3 protein. The table shows 1.5 million or so distinct CDR3 sequences, with 35% to 45% occurring only once. The sample taken for sequencing was blood. The receptors here all came from a woman aged 18-29 years in good health.

The V gene is TRBV6-5, the J gene TRBJ1-4, with unresolved D. The CDR3 length is 14 residues. Trimming removed 2 bases from V and 1 base from J, with 5 bases in between. Germline values: CDR1 MNHEY, CDR2 SVGAGI. For the CDR3, the DNA is TGTGCCAGCAGTTACGGCTTAACTAATGAAAAACTGTTTTTT. Its protein product is CASSYGLTNEKLFF.

The rearrangement uses TRBV9 and TRBJ1-1; D is uncertain. Trimming removed 0 bases from V and 5 bases from J, with 11 bases in between. There are 14 residues in the CDR3. Per germline, CDR1 SGDLS and CDR2 YYNGEE. CDR3 sequence (DNA): TGTGCCAGCAGCGTAGACGGAGGAGGAACTGAAGCTTTCTTT. Translating it yields CASSVDGGGTEAFF.

Ten or more counts support this clonotype. This chain joins TRBV12-3 or TRBV12-4 and TRBJ2-1; 7 nucleotides line up with TRBD2. CDR3 length: 14 amino acids. V was clipped by 6 bases and J by 1 base; unmatched bases: 3. The chain's CDR3 is CASRGGISYNEQFF. Here the CDR3 DNA reads TGTGCCAGCAGGGGGGGGATTTCCTACAATGAGCAGTTCTTC.

A word on this clonotype: One junction end does not reproduce the germline sequence, and a read error may be involved. The V and J genes are TRBV12-3 or TRBV12-4 and TRBJ2-7; TRBD2 agrees at 8 bases. This CDR3 is 15 amino acids long. In DNA form, the CDR3 reads TGTGCCAGCAGCTTAGGATCCAGCGGGGGATACGAGCAGTACTTC. Amino acids: CASSLGSSGGYEQYF.

CDR3 DNA: TGTGCCAGCAGTTTTTCGGGGACGGGGCAGCCCCAGCATTTT. Translation gives CASSFSGTGQPQHF. This chain links TRBV27 with TRBJ1-5, with a weak D call TRBD1 (5 bases). The V gene lost 3 bases and the J gene lost 7 bases, with 13 bases spanning the gap. Germline V gene data show CDR1 as MNHEY and CDR2 as SMNVEV (reference sequence). CDR3 size: 14 residues.

This CDR3 reads CASSEALRWGGQNEQFF. CDR3 nucleotide sequence: TGTGCCAGCAGTGAAGCGCTTAGGTGGGGGGGCCAGAATGAGCAGTTCTTC. The chain links TRBV2 to TRBJ2-1, with D tentatively TRBD2 (7 bases). The V end lost 0 bases, the J end lost 7 bases, and 19 bases lay between the germline ends. Per the germline V gene, CDR1 is SNHLY and CDR2 is FYNNEI. This CDR3 region has 17 residues.

The V and J genes are TRBV15 and TRBJ2-3; TRBD2 matches 9 bases. CDR1 is LNHNV, CDR2 YYDKDF, per germline (reference sequence). The V and J ends lost 3 bases and 2 bases, in that order; junction bases with no gene match: 6. The CDR3 covers 16 residues. CDR3 sequence: CATSRSGTSNTDTQYF. CDR3 bases: TGTGCCACCAGCAGGTCCGGGACTAGCAACACAGATACGCAGTATTTT. Full variable domain (rest looked up from reference TRBV15 and TRBJ2-3): DAMVIQNPRYQVTQFGKPVTLSCSQTLNHNVMYWYQQKSSQAPKLLFHYYDKDFNNEADTPDNFQSRRPNTSFCFLDIRSPGLGDTAMYLCATSRSGTSNTDTQYFGPGTRLTVL.

This clonotype is a singleton in its sample. CDR3 nucleotide sequence: TGTGCCAGCAGCTTAGGTCAGACCAAAAACATTCAGTACTTC. Translating it yields CASSLGQTKNIQYF. The chain uses TRBV7-2 and TRBJ2-4; D is undetermined. The V end lost 1 base, the J end lost 2 bases, and 6 bases lay between the germline ends. The CDR3 totals 14 residues. From germline, CDR1 is SGHTA and CDR2 FQGNSA.

The chain is built from TRBV4-3 and TRBJ1-2, with 8 bases lining up with TRBD1. V lost 3 bases, J lost 4 bases, and 4 bases stayed unmatched. CDR1 and CDR2 from the germline V gene are LGHNA and YSLEER. This CDR3 contains 14 residues. CDR3: CASSQDRVGYGYTF. The CDR3 nucleotides are TGCGCCAGCAGCCAGGACAGGGTGGGCTATGGCTACACCTTC.

This chain links TRBV27 with TRBJ2-7, with D maybe TRBD2 (5 bases). This CDR3 is 15 amino acids long. V gave up 0 bases and J gave up 0 bases, with 9 bases separating them. Per germline, CDR1 MNHEY and CDR2 SMNVEV (reference sequence). The CDR3 coding sequence is TGTGCCAGCAGTTTATCAGCGGTGAGCTCCTACGAGCAGTACTTC. Its translation: CASSLSAVSSYEQYF.

The V and J genes are TRBV5-4 and TRBJ2-1; no firm D call. In germline, CDR1 is SGHNT, CDR2 YYREEE (reference sequence). V was clipped by 1 base and J by 9 bases, with 14 bases between them. The CDR3 has 14 amino acids. CDR3 protein: CASSLIENMGEQFF. For the CDR3, the DNA is TGTGCCAGCAGCTTGATAGAGAACATGGGTGAGCAGTTCTTC.

This clonotype came up a few times. The chain has TRBV9 and TRBJ1-4, with D possibly matching TRBD1 (5 bases). Between the trimmed V and J ends, which lost 0 bases and 0 bases, there was a span of 12 bases. Looked up from germline, CDR1 is SGDLS and CDR2 is YYNGEE. This CDR3 contains 17 residues. The CDR3 reads CASSVEGRGATNEKLFF. For the CDR3, the DNA is TGTGCCAGCAGCGTAGAAGGGCGAGGGGCAACTAATGAAAAACTGTTTTTT.

In this sample, this clonotype turned up a few times. The chain couples TRBV5-1 to TRBJ2-5, with D unresolved. Germline V gives CDR1 SGHRS, CDR2 YFSETQ. V was cut by 5 bases and J by 3 bases, with 11 bases left in between. The CDR3 extends over 13 amino acids. The CDR3 sequence: CASRRPEEETQYF. The CDR3 DNA is TGCGCCAGCAGACGACCTGAGGAAGAGACCCAGTACTTC.

This clonotype was counted only a few times. The genes are TRBV6-5 and TRBJ2-7, with TRBD2 matching over 8 bases. The CDR3 is made up of 15 amino acids. V shed 6 bases, J shed 0 bases, and the junction held 7 bases outside the gene matches. Germline assignment: CDR1 MNHEY and CDR2 SVGAGI. The CDR3 DNA reads TGTGCCAGCAGGGATCGTAGCGGGATCTCCTACGAGCAGTACTTC. Protein product: CASRDRSGISYEQYF.

This clonotype occurred a few times. The CDR3 protein is CAWSVPRFSSGANVLTF. The DNA of the CDR3 is TGTGCCTGGAGTGTACCGAGGTTTTCATCTGGGGCCAACGTCCTGACTTTC. The chain recombines TRBV30 with TRBJ2-6; D is ambiguous. Germline-derived CDR1 and CDR2 are GTSNPN and SVGIG (reference sequence). Trimming left V 0 bases short and J 1 base short, with 13 bases between. The length of the CDR3 is 17 residues.

This clonotype has just a few counts. The chain recombines TRBV6-2 or TRBV6-3 with TRBJ2-5; 8 bases match TRBD2. The J call is doubtful: the DNA matches TRBJ2-7 better. Germline V lookup: CDR1 MNHEY, CDR2 SVGEGT. The CDR3 totals 15 residues. CDR3 sequence: CASSTFGREFYEQYF. CDR3 in DNA: TGTGCCAGCAGCACCTTCGGGAGGGAATTCTACGAGCAGTACTTC.

This clonotype was counted only a few times. This chain links TRBV5-5 with TRBJ2-5, with a tentative D call TRBD1 (6 bases). The germline V and J ends were trimmed by 2 bases and 5 bases, with 13 bases remaining between them. The germline V gene has CDR1 SGHKS and CDR2 YYEKEE (reference sequence). CDR3 size: 14 residues. The CDR3 nucleotides read TGTGCCAGCAGCTTCCTACAGGGTTTGGAGACCCAGTACTTC. This translates into CASSFLQGLETQYF.